The T cell receptor beta chain described here comes from a study of blood T cells in healthy people across ages (dated by TCRdb to between 2015 and 2017). Describing the broader study: In model experiments, roughly one uniquely barcoded TCR beta cDNA molecule per two T cells was captured by template switching. Donors were grouped into four age groups: young (average approximately 16 years), middle-aged (about 40), aged (about 60) and long-lived (about 89). To track age-related changes in TCR beta repertoire diversity, the study relied on deep sequencing normalized with unique cDNA molecular identifiers. Using the same blood draw, the study looked at two additional independent replicas of 1 million unique cDNA reads for two donors, one aged 18 to 30 and the other aged 80 or older.

CDR1 and CDR2, per the germline V gene, are SGHRS and YFSETQ. V sheds 0 bases and J sheds 6 bases, leaving 9 bases between their ends. The CDR3 spans 13 residues, from the cysteine through the phenylalanine. CDR3 DNA only is kept here, 39 bases in frame from base 1. Donors were 35 to 40 systemically healthy Caucasian individuals from Russia aged roughly 6 to 100 years. Approximately 11 milliliters of peripheral blood were drawn from each donor into EDTA-treated Vacutainer tubes. Ficoll-Paque density-gradient centrifugation was used to isolate PBMCs, with at least 6.5 million obtained per sample. Trizol reagent was used to extract total RNA from the PBMCs, yielding at least 5.5 micrograms per sample. The percentages of naive CD45RAhigh/CD27high T cells were determined by flow cytometry on a PBMC aliquot from every donor. Beyond this particular receptor, the publication reports: Bulk unsorted PBMC profiling prevented conclusive comparison of naive and antigen-experienced compartments. As age increased, observed TCR beta diversity per million T cells dropped in a roughly linear way, and a significant reduction was already evident by age about 36. The CMV infection status of donors was not known, potentially confounding age-related changes in expanded clonotypes. The percentage of naive T cells measured by flow cytometry correlated strongly with observed TCR beta diversity. Compared with the aged group, more naive CD4+ T cells, fewer expanded clones and increased TCR diversity were shown by the long-lived group, suggesting age selection. Total diversity estimates from one million sequenced T cells were considered lower bounds and underestimates.

The protocol used for the library was 5' RACE. TCRdb records Illumina HiSeq 2500 as the sequencer. The second PCR ran for roughly 7 to 12 cycles and used a J-beta primer mix along with a sample-barcoded 5' primer. A template-switch 5' adaptor carrying 12 random nucleotides introduced a unique molecular identifier onto each TCR beta cDNA molecule. Each sample yielded at least 3 million CDR3-containing paired-end reads. The Mint cDNA synthesis kit, primed by a TRBC-specific oligonucleotide, was used to synthesize first-strand cDNA from all RNA. Following uracil-DNA glycosylase treatment, all cDNA underwent a first 18-cycle PCR with the universal primers M1SS and BC2_uni_R. The authors' pipeline ran thus. Each sample was normalized by randomly selecting 1 million high-quality reads, each carrying a distinct molecular identifier. Reads with shared molecular identifiers were discarded instead of being binned into consensus sequences. MiTCR, with a Q25 quality threshold and the strictest error-elimination algorithm, was used for CDR3 identification, clonotype clustering and error correction. Lower-bound total TCR beta diversity was estimated with a nonparametric unseen species model using Euler transformation. TCRdb reran the public reads through fastp at Q25 and MiXCR, keeping productive beta chains. Merged by CDR3 protein, the rows form single entries marked with the most common genes and DNA. These V and J calls are TCRdb output, not the study's own analysis. This sample holds around 1,000,000 distinct CDR3 sequences; approximately 26% were observed only once. Clones ranked in the top ten supply approximately 0.71% of the sample.

The sample holds a few counts of this clonotype. The antigen it binds to is not known. No base-level quality is on record; no much larger clone is a single base apart. These data were also reused for a study on T cells of mothers and their children. The second study, in turn, reports: Donors were nine systemically healthy Caucasian individuals: three mothers and their six children. cDNA synthesis used all of the extracted RNA, with approximately 1.4 ug of RNA in each 15 ul reaction. Sample barcodes and 2-4 random nucleotides were added via the M1S primer in the second PCR. Over 9 million TCR beta CDR3 reads came from each mother, compared with a few million reads from each child. Thymic selection shapes the output of TCR recombination in a similar way in related and unrelated pairs, and inherited differences have a minor effect. Normalized repertoire overlap in related mother-child pairs was always slightly higher than in unrelated mother-child pairs, but the difference was never significant. Persistent microchimeric T cell clones were not detected, at a sensitivity of approximately 93 clones per million clonotypes. In the study, deep NGS was used to compare the TCR beta repertoires of mothers and children, and features distinguishing related mother-child pairs from unrelated individuals were sought. Mothers averaged roughly 36 +/- 4 years of age and children averaged roughly 10 +/- 4 years. After adapters were ligated using NEBNext reagents, the libraries underwent 100+100 nt paired-end sequencing on an Illumina HiSeq 2000. To avoid cross-contamination, the mother libraries and the child libraries were prepared a month apart and sequenced in separate runs. Between roughly 500,000 and 2,100,000 distinct TCR beta clonotypes were identified per donor. Naive TCR beta clonotypes were estimated from low-frequency clonotypes matched to each donor's FACS-determined naive share, without sorting.

The chain employs TRBV5-1 and TRBJ1-2; the D gene is not confidently resolved. This receptor was identified in a girl aged 2-10 years in good health. The sequenced material came from blood. The bases read TGCGCCAGCAGCTTGGGGCAACTGGATGGCTACACCTTC. It is translated as CASSLGQLDGYTF. With the portions outside the CDR3 filled from the reference TRBV5-1 and TRBJ1-2 genes, the complete variable region becomes KAGVTQTPRYLIKTRGQQVTLSCSPISGHRSVSWYQQTPGQGLQFLFEYFSETQRNKGNFPGRFSGRQFSNSRSEMNVSTLELGDSALYLCASSLGQLDGYTFGSGTRLTVV.